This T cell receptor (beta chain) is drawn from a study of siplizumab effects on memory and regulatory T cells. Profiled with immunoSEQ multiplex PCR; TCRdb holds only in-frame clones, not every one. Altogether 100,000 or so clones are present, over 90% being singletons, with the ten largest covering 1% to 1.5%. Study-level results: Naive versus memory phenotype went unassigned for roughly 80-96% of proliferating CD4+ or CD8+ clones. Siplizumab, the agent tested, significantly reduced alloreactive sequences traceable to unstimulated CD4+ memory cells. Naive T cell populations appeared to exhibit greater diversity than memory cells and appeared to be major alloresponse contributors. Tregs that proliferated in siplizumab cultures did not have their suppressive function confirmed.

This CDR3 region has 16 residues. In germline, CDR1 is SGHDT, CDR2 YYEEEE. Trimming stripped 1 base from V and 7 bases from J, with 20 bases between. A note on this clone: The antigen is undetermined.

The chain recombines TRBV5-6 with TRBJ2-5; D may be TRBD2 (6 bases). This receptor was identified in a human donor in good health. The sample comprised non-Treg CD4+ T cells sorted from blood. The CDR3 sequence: CASSLRPGLGPGTQYF. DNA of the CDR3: TGTGCCAGCAGCTTGCGCCCGGGACTGGGGCCGGGGACCCAGTACTTC.